A single sample is the source of the 30 T cell receptor beta chains below, sequenced in a study of CD8 T cells in cerebrospinal fluid in Alzheimer's disease. TCRdb reprocessed the 10x single-cell sequencing reads; each CDR3 protein has one entry and no DNA is given. The specimen's table records approximately 1,600 distinct CDR3 sequences. Sequenced: cerebrospinal fluid. The receptors stem from a human donor with mild cognitive impairment.

According to its frequency, this clonotype is large (0.1 to 1%). This chain connects TRBV7-9 to TRBJ2-7. CDR3 length equals 13 residues. Germline assignment: CDR1 SEHNR and CDR2 FQNEAQ (reference sequence). CDR3 loop: CASSLPLAYEQYF.

The chain combines TRBV12-3 or TRBV12-4 with TRBJ2-2. CDR3 length equals 13 residues. CDR3 residues: CASSLLPGGVLFF.

The genes are TRBV2 and TRBJ2-3; TCRdb picks TRBD2, but there is no DNA to check that call. The CDR3 runs 15 residues. The germline V gene encodes CDR1 SNHLY and CDR2 FYNNEI. This CDR3 reads CASSLGGGGTDTQYF.

This clonotype is deemed medium-sized by its frequency. The rearrangement links TRBV6-6 to TRBJ2-1; TCRdb's D call of TRBD2 is untestable without DNA. CDR3 size: 12 residues. CDR1 MNHNY and CDR2 SVGAGI come from the germline V gene (reference sequence). CDR3 loop: CASSYWGDEQFF.

J is TRBJ1-1 and V is TRBV7-2; without DNA, the TCRdb call of TRBD1 cannot be checked. The CDR3 covers 16 residues. The germline V gene has CDR1 SGHTA and CDR2 FQGNSA. CDR3: CASSLESQGGNTEAFF.

This clonotype is called medium-sized (0.01 to 0.1%) based on its frequency. The rearrangement uses TRBV28 and TRBJ2-7; the TCRdb call, TRBD1, lacks DNA for checking. The CDR3 sequence is 14 residues long. Germline V CDR1 and CDR2: MDHEN, SYDVKM. The CDR3 sequence: CASRGPGQPYEQYF.

Its frequency marks this clonotype as medium-sized (0.01 to 0.1%). The chain couples TRBV6-1 to TRBJ2-7; lacking DNA, the TRBD2 call made by TCRdb goes unchecked. The CDR3 extends over 16 amino acids. The germline gives CDR1 MNHNS, CDR2 SASEGT. The CDR3 protein is CASSEVVRAEGYEQYF.

This clonotype is labeled large based on frequency. The CDR3 loop is CSAREPAEPYNEQFF. V gene TRBV20-1 combines with J gene TRBJ2-1; TCRdb indicates TRBD2, and absent DNA this call remains unverified. The CDR3 consists of 15 residues. Germline lookup yields CDR1 DFQATT and CDR2 SNEGSKA (reference sequence).

Measured by frequency, this clonotype is medium-sized. This sequence joins TRBV5-4 and TRBJ2-5; absent DNA, TCRdb's TRBD2 call cannot be checked. Germline V gene sequence: CDR1 SGHNT, CDR2 YYREEE (reference sequence). The CDR3 consists of 15 residues. CDR3 region: CASRRGLARQETQYF.

According to its frequency, this clonotype is medium-sized. The chain joins TRBV12-3 or TRBV12-4 to TRBJ2-2; TCRdb's D call of TRBD2 is untestable without DNA. This CDR3 has 15 amino acids. The CDR3 loop is CASSLGATNTGELFF.

This clonotype shows up as large by frequency. V gene TRBV5-1 combines with J gene TRBJ2-5; TCRdb's D call of TRBD1 is untestable without DNA. This CDR3 spans 18 amino acids. Germline CDR1 reads SGHRS; CDR2 reads YFSETQ. CDR3 region: CASARVRTGTGYQETQYF.

By frequency, this clonotype registers medium-sized. This chain joins TRBV19 and TRBJ1-4; TCRdb names TRBD1, which stays unverified in the absence of DNA. This CDR3 is 14 amino acids long. The germline V gene encodes CDR1 LNHDA and CDR2 SQIVND (reference sequence). The CDR3 is CASSSRTGREKLFF.

This clonotype is deemed medium-sized (0.01 to 0.1%) by its frequency. The CDR3 reads CASSSPGRGGPAKNIQYF. The gene calls are TRBV27 and TRBJ2-4; the D call of TRBD2 rests on TCRdb alone, since no DNA is present to check it. This CDR3 spans 18 amino acids. Germline V lookup: CDR1 MNHEY, CDR2 SMNVEV (reference sequence).

Measured by frequency, this clonotype is medium-sized. The V gene is TRBV25-1, the J gene TRBJ2-1; TCRdb's D call, TRBD2, is unchecked because there is no DNA. CDR3 length equals 15 residues. CDR1 is MGHDK, CDR2 SYGVNS, per germline. The CDR3 loop reads CASSRREGSYNEQFF.

Frequency places this clonotype as medium-sized. The genes are TRBV28 and TRBJ2-1; the TCRdb D gene call, TRBD1, has no DNA to confirm it. There are 12 residues in the CDR3. Germline V gene lookup returns CDR1 MDHEN and CDR2 SYDVKM. CDR3 in amino acids: CASSLGGSEQFF. Full variable domain (missing parts from reference TRBV28 and TRBJ2-1): DVKVTQSSRYLVKRTGEKVFLECVQDMDHENMFWYRQDPGLGLRLIYFSYDVKMKEKGDIPEGYSVSREKKERFSLILESASTNQTSMYLCASSLGGSEQFFGPGTRLTVL.

This clonotype is called medium-sized based on its frequency. The V call is TRBV6-1, the J call TRBJ2-7; TCRdb outputs TRBD1, but without DNA this stays unchecked. CDR1 MNHNS and CDR2 SASEGT come from the germline V gene. CDR3 length: 15 amino acids. The CDR3 reads CASREGDRGAYEQYF.

This clonotype is labeled medium-sized (0.01 to 0.1%) based on frequency. The chain links TRBV5-1 to TRBJ2-7; checking the TCRdb D call of TRBD1 is not possible without DNA. The CDR3 contains 15 residues. Germline values: CDR1 SGHRS, CDR2 YFSETQ. CDR3 sequence reads: CASSFYTGTGGEQYF.

The genes are TRBV5-6 and TRBJ1-2; the TCRdb D gene call, TRBD1, has no DNA to confirm it. Germline V CDR1 and CDR2: SGHDT, YYEEEE. The CDR3 has 15 amino acids. This CDR3 is CASSLAYRTAYGYTF.

This clonotype is labeled medium-sized (0.01 to 0.1%) based on frequency. V gene TRBV27 combines with J gene TRBJ2-3. Germline V gene lookup returns CDR1 MNHEY and CDR2 SMNVEV (reference sequence). The CDR3 extends over 15 amino acids. The chain's CDR3 is CASSSWDTSTDTQYF.

This clonotype is medium-sized by frequency. CDR3 loop: CASTEGGTQGGIYGYTF. The chain is built from TRBV28 and TRBJ1-2; absent DNA, TCRdb's TRBD1 call cannot be checked. Germline CDR1 and CDR2: MDHEN and SYDVKM. The CDR3 is 17 residues long.

By frequency, this clonotype registers medium-sized. The chain is built from TRBV28 and TRBJ2-7; the D call from TCRdb, TRBD2, cannot be confirmed without DNA. There are 16 residues in the CDR3. In germline, CDR1 is MDHEN, CDR2 SYDVKM. This CDR3 is CASSPHTGRDSYEQYF.

This clonotype counts as large by frequency. J is TRBJ2-7 and V is TRBV7-9; TCRdb designates TRBD1, a call that cannot be tested without DNA. CDR3 size: 14 residues. The germline V gene has CDR1 SEHNR and CDR2 FQNEAQ (reference sequence). The CDR3 here is CASRGTTDSYEQYF.

According to its frequency, this clonotype is medium-sized. V usage is TRBV28 and J usage is TRBJ1-4. Per germline, CDR1 MDHEN and CDR2 SYDVKM. The CDR3 runs 15 residues. Here the CDR3 reads CASTKTAATNEKLFF.

By frequency, this clonotype is large. The V call is TRBV7-2, the J call TRBJ1-6; TCRdb returns TRBD1, unconfirmable since there is no DNA. The CDR3 sequence is 16 residues long. CDR1 is SGHTA, CDR2 FQGNSA, per germline. The CDR3 loop reads CASSFRQVGSSSPLHF.

In terms of frequency, this clonotype is medium-sized (0.01 to 0.1%). The chain carries TRBV9 and TRBJ2-1; TCRdb indicates TRBD2, and absent DNA this call remains unverified. This CDR3 has 15 amino acids. Germline loops: CDR1 SGDLS, CDR2 YYNGEE. This CDR3 is CASSVAGLVSDEQFF.

Frequency places this clonotype as medium-sized. The CDR3 loop reads CASRAGTSGTEQYF. The gene calls are TRBV27 and TRBJ2-7; the D call of TRBD2 rests on TCRdb alone, since no DNA is present to check it. Germline V gene sequence: CDR1 MNHEY, CDR2 SMNVEV (reference sequence). There are 14 residues in the CDR3.

Considering frequency, this clonotype is medium-sized (0.01 to 0.1%). This rearrangement joins TRBV5-1 to TRBJ2-2. This CDR3 comprises 14 residues. Germline-derived CDR1 and CDR2 are SGHRS and YFSETQ. CDR3 sequence: CASSLTTNTGELFF.

This clonotype is medium-sized by frequency. This CDR3 reads CSARVITAGPASTDTQYF. J is TRBJ2-3 and V is TRBV20-1; TCRdb selects TRBD1, and the lack of DNA leaves this call unchecked. The CDR3 sequence is 18 residues long. CDR1 is DFQATT and CDR2 is SNEGSKA in the germline V gene (reference sequence).

This chain joins TRBV9 and TRBJ1-6; TCRdb names TRBD1, which stays unverified in the absence of DNA. CDR3 length: 20 amino acids. The V gene's germline CDR1 is SGDLS and CDR2 YYNGEE. CDR3 residues: CASSGPGQRSSDSYNSPLHF.

In terms of frequency, this clonotype is medium-sized (0.01 to 0.1%). This chain joins TRBV2 and TRBJ1-5. This CDR3 is built from 15 residues. The germline V gene encodes CDR1 SNHLY and CDR2 FYNNEI. The chain's CDR3 is CASSDQDGSNQPQHF.